The rows below give T cell receptor beta chains drawn from one sample of a study of human T cells and chemical hapten exposure. One entry per CDR3 protein results from TCRdb running MiXCR on the RACE reads. The table records around 120,000 distinct CDR3 sequences, roughly 14% of them present only once. The starting material was whole blood, obtained in connection with sensitization to the hapten diphenylcyclopropenone (DPC). Receptors originate from a woman under 30 with alopecia areata. Some clones in this sample may be carry-over from other donors' samples. Each CDR3 is given with its conserved first and last residue. A D gene is named only where the DNA matches it firmly. Clone size is given for some rows only: seen once, a few or many times, or a class if the clone is expanded.

size: few
V: TRBV20-1
D: -
J: TRBJ2-7
DNA: TGCAGTGCTAGGTGGCGGGGCCCCTACGAGCAGTACTTC
CDR3: CSARWRGPYEQYF

size: many
V: TRBV7-9
D: TRBD1
J: TRBJ1-5
DNA: TGTGCCAGCAGCTTTTGGCAGGGGGCTGATCAGCCCCAGCATTTT
CDR3: CASSFWQGADQPQHF

size: many
V: TRBV7-6
D: -
J: TRBJ1-6
DNA: TGTGCCAGCAGCCTACTACAGGGCGCGGGGCCCCTCCACTTT
CDR3: CASSLLQGAGPLHF

size: few
V: TRBV7-2
D: TRBD1
J: TRBJ1-1
DNA: TGTGCCAGCAGCTCTACAGGGGGAGACACTGAAGCTTTCTTT
CDR3: CASSSTGGDTEAFF

size: -
V: TRBV11-2
D: TRBD1
J: TRBJ1-5
DNA: TGTGCCAGCAGCCAACAGGGGAGCAATCAGCCCCAGCATTTT
CDR3: CASSQQGSNQPQHF

size: -
V: TRBV10-3
D: TRBD2
J: TRBJ2-1
DNA: TGTGCCATCAGTGAGTCACAGGAGTCGGGGGGGTTCTTC
CDR3: CAISESQESGGFF

size: -
V: TRBV29-1
D: -
J: TRBJ1-1
DNA: TGCAGCGTTGAAGCCCCGACAGTTGAAGCTTTCTTT
CDR3: CSVEAPTVEAFF

size: few
V: TRBV4-3
D: -
J: TRBJ1-1
DNA: TGCGCCAGCAGCCAAGATTTAGTGCCCACTGAAGCTTTCTTT
CDR3: CASSQDLVPTEAFF

size: many
V: TRBV3-1
D: -
J: TRBJ2-7
DNA: TGTGCCAGCAGCCCTGGACAGATCTTGTACGAGCAGTACTTC
CDR3: CASSPGQILYEQYF

size: few
V: TRBV2
D: -
J: TRBJ1-2
DNA: TGTGCCAGCAGTGTTAAGGGACGGGGAGGCTACACCTTC
CDR3: CASSVKGRGGYTF

size: few
V: TRBV7-9
D: -
J: TRBJ2-7
DNA: TGTGCCAGCAGTCCCGACCAATACGAGCAGTACTTC
CDR3: CASSPDQYEQYF

size: many
V: TRBV29-1
D: -
J: TRBJ2-5
DNA: TGCAGCGTTGAAGATATTCCAGGGGTGGAGACCCAGTACTTC
CDR3: CSVEDIPGVETQYF

size: many
V: TRBV7-9
D: -
J: TRBJ2-7
DNA: TGTGCCAGCAGCCGAGGGGGGAACGAGCAGTACTTC
CDR3: CASSRGGNEQYF

size: few
V: TRBV6-2/TRBV6-3
D: -
J: TRBJ2-1
DNA: TGTGCCAGCATCGGACAGTACAATGAGCAGTTCTTC
CDR3: CASIGQYNEQFF

size: many
V: TRBV4-3
D: -
J: TRBJ1-1
DNA: TGCGCCAGCAGCCAAGATCTGGGGATAAACACTGAAGCTTTCTTT
CDR3: CASSQDLGINTEAFF

size: -
V: TRBV29-1
D: -
J: TRBJ1-1
DNA: TGCAGCGTTGAAGGGGCAGGGCAAGCTTTCTTT
CDR3: CSVEGAGQAFF

size: few
V: TRBV20-1
D: -
J: TRBJ1-5
DNA: TGCAGTGCTAACACCCGAGGATCCAATCAGCCCCAGCATTTT
CDR3: CSANTRGSNQPQHF

size: -
V: TRBV4-3
D: -
J: TRBJ1-4
DNA: TGCGCCAGCAGCCAACAGCCCGAACTTGGAACTGAAAAACTGTTTTTT
CDR3: CASSQQPELGTEKLFF

size: -
V: TRBV27
D: -
J: TRBJ2-4
DNA: TGTGCCAGCAGTTTTCTCCGAGGGGTAGCCAAAAACATTCAGTACTTC
CDR3: CASSFLRGVAKNIQYF

size: -
V: TRBV4-1
D: -
J: TRBJ2-3
DNA: TGCGCCAGCCGGAGGGTGGGAAGCACAGATACGCAGTATTTT
CDR3: CASRRVGSTDTQYF

size: -
V: TRBV7-2
D: TRBD1
J: TRBJ2-3
DNA: TGTGCCAGCAGCTTTGGGGCAGGGGGAACAGATACGCAGTATTTT
CDR3: CASSFGAGGTDTQYF

size: -
V: TRBV20-1
D: -
J: TRBJ2-3
DNA: TGCAGTGCTAGATCTCAGACACGGCGGGTAGATACGCAGTATTTT
CDR3: CSARSQTRRVDTQYF

size: -
V: TRBV27
D: -
J: TRBJ2-2
DNA: TGTGCCAGCAGTTTATTTGTACAGGGAGGCACCGGGGAGCTGTTTTTT
CDR3: CASSLFVQGGTGELFF

size: few
V: TRBV2
D: -
J: TRBJ2-3
DNA: TGTGCCAGCGGTCTTGGGAAAGCCACAGATACGCAGTATTTT
CDR3: CASGLGKATDTQYF

size: -
V: TRBV19
D: -
J: TRBJ1-5
DNA: TGTGCCAGTAGTATTAGAAACCCGCGCAATCAGCCCCAGCATTTT
CDR3: CASSIRNPRNQPQHF

size: few
V: TRBV27
D: -
J: TRBJ1-5
DNA: TGTGCCAGCAGTTTAAGGCGGAGGGATCAGCCCCAGCATTTT
CDR3: CASSLRRRDQPQHF

size: -
V: TRBV7-6
D: TRBD2
J: TRBJ2-5
DNA: TGTGCCAGCAGCTTATTGACTAGCGCAGAGACCCAGTACTTC
CDR3: CASSLLTSAETQYF

size: many
V: TRBV18
D: -
J: TRBJ1-2
DNA: TGTGCCAGCACGATATCCGCTAACTATGGCTACACCTTC
CDR3: CASTISANYGYTF

size: many
V: TRBV7-8
D: TRBD2
J: TRBJ2-1
DNA: TGTGCCACCGTTCGCCCCGGGACTAGCCCCTACAATGAGCAGTTCTTC
CDR3: CATVRPGTSPYNEQFF

size: few
V: TRBV20-1
D: -
J: TRBJ1-5
DNA: TGCAGTGCTAGACAGGGGCTGAATCAGCCCCAGCATTTT
CDR3: CSARQGLNQPQHF

size: few
V: TRBV4-3
D: -
J: TRBJ2-5
DNA: TGCGCCAGCAGCCAAGATCATGTTAGCCGGCAAGAGACCCAGTACTTC
CDR3: CASSQDHVSRQETQYF

size: -
V: TRBV5-6
D: -
J: TRBJ1-5
DNA: TGTGCCAGCAGCTTGCGTGCTAATCAGCCCCAGCATTTT
CDR3: CASSLRANQPQHF

size: few
V: TRBV21-1
D: -
J: TRBJ2-7
DNA: TGTGCCAGCAGCAAAACCGCGGCAGGGTTTAGCTACGAGCAGTACTTC
CDR3: CASSKTAAGFSYEQYF

size: many
V: TRBV12-3/TRBV12-4
D: -
J: TRBJ2-7
DNA: TGTGCCAGCAGTAAGGCCGCCGAGCAGTACTTC
CDR3: CASSKAAEQYF

size: many
V: TRBV18
D: -
J: TRBJ1-5
DNA: TGTGCCAGCTCACCAGCCCAGGGGTCTCTTCAGCCCCAGCATTTT
CDR3: CASSPAQGSLQPQHF

size: few
V: TRBV4-1
D: TRBD2
J: TRBJ2-1
DNA: TGCGCCAGCAGCCAAGGAGCGGCTAGCGGCCCTAGAACCACTTCCTACAATGAGCAGTTCTTC
CDR3: CASSQGAASGPRTTSYNEQFF

size: many
V: TRBV2
D: -
J: TRBJ1-1
DNA: TGTGCCAGCGGATACGTGAACACTGAAGCTTTCTTT
CDR3: CASGYVNTEAFF

size: many
V: TRBV6-2/TRBV6-3
D: -
J: TRBJ1-6
DNA: TGTGCCAGCAGTTACCGGCAGGGAGGGAGCTCACCCCTCCACTTT
CDR3: CASSYRQGGSSPLHF

size: many
V: TRBV6-5
D: -
J: TRBJ2-7
DNA: TGTGCCAGCAGTTACTCCCTGGGACGGGGGAGTCCCTACGAGCAGTACTTC
CDR3: CASSYSLGRGSPYEQYF

size: few
V: TRBV20-1
D: -
J: TRBJ2-1
DNA: TGCAGTGCTAGAGGAGCCCTGGGCGATGAGCAGTTCTTC
CDR3: CSARGALGDEQFF

size: -
V: TRBV4-3
D: -
J: TRBJ1-2
DNA: TGCGCCAGCAGCCAAGCAACGACCCGTAACTATGGCTACACCTTC
CDR3: CASSQATTRNYGYTF

size: few
V: TRBV7-7
D: -
J: TRBJ2-5
DNA: TGTGCCAGCAGCTTAGCGTTAAGGCAGACAGAGACCCAGTACTTC
CDR3: CASSLALRQTETQYF

size: few
V: TRBV11-3
D: TRBD2
J: TRBJ2-7
DNA: TGTGCCAGCAGCTTGTCTAGCGGGGCAACCTCCTACGAGCAGTACTTC
CDR3: CASSLSSGATSYEQYF

size: many
V: TRBV7-2
D: TRBD2
J: TRBJ2-1
DNA: TGTGCCAGCAGCTTAGGTCCAGCGGGGGGGCGGAATGAGCAGTTCTTC
CDR3: CASSLGPAGGRNEQFF

size: -
V: TRBV29-1
D: -
J: TRBJ2-3
DNA: TGCAGCGTTGTCCAGGGCACAGATACGCAGTATTTT
CDR3: CSVVQGTDTQYF

size: once
V: TRBV12-3/TRBV12-4
D: -
J: TRBJ1-5
DNA: TGTGCCAGCAGTCACGGCCCCGGGACAAAAGGCGAGCCCCAGCATTTT
CDR3: CASSHGPGTKGEPQHF

size: -
V: TRBV11-1
D: TRBD1
J: TRBJ2-5
DNA: TGTGCCAGCAGCGGGATTGACAGGGGAAAAGAGACCCAGTACTTC
CDR3: CASSGIDRGKETQYF

size: once
V: TRBV6-1
D: TRBD1
J: TRBJ1-3
DNA: TGTGCCAGCAGTGCCGACTTTTTCGACAGGGCTGGAAACACCATATATTTT
CDR3: CASSADFFDRAGNTIYF